Listed below are T cell receptor beta chains from one sample, sequenced in a study of response to subunit inactivated influenza vaccine. TCRdb fed the RT-PCR reads into MiXCR, producing one record per CDR3 protein. This table has about 520,000 distinct CDR3 sequences, less than 7.5% appearing once. The material sequenced was PBMCs from blood, taken about 23 months after vaccination. The receptor source for this set is a man between 45 and 75 years old who received an inactivated influenza vaccine. CDR3s include the opening cysteine and the closing phenylalanine or tryptophan. D genes are given only for firm matches. Clone size, where shown, is once, few, many, or a class for clones that have expanded.

NA TRBJ2-5 TRBV15 NA TGTGCCACCAGCAGAGGGCCGGGACATCACCAAGAGACCCAGTACTTC CATSRGPGHHQETQYF
many TRBJ2-1 TRBV3-1 NA TGTGCCAGCAGCCAAGAAGGTGGGGATGAGCAGTTCTTC CASSQEGGDEQFF
NA TRBJ1-2 TRBV5-1 TRBD1 TGCGCCAGCAGCTTGATGCCCCCCTCAGGGACAGGGTTTAACGGCTACACCTTC CASSLMPPSGTGFNGYTF
NA TRBJ2-1 TRBV25-1 NA TGTGCCAGCAGTGAGGGGCAGGCGTGGGGAGGCGATGAGCAGTTCTTC CASSEGQAWGGDEQFF
few TRBJ2-7 TRBV12-3/TRBV12-4 NA TGTGCCAGCAGTATAGCCTACGAGCAGTACTTC CASSIAYEQYF
NA TRBJ2-7 TRBV29-1 NA TGCAGCGTTGAAGATTCGGACCGCCCGGGATACGAGCAGTACTTC CSVEDSDRPGYEQYF
few TRBJ1-5 TRBV4-2 NA TGTGCCAGCAGCCCCTGGGACGGAGACAATCAGCCCCAGCATTTT CASSPWDGDNQPQHF
many TRBJ2-3 TRBV12-3/TRBV12-4 TRBD1 TGTGCCAGCAGCAGGGGGCGCGACACAGATACGCAGTATTTT CASSRGRDTDTQYF
NA TRBJ1-1 TRBV7-9 NA TGTGCCAGCATCGTGACTCATCACGGGAACACTGAAGCTTTCTTT CASIVTHHGNTEAFF
NA TRBJ2-4 TRBV28 TRBD1 TGTGCCAGCAGTATCATGGGGACAGGTGCCAAAAACATTCAGTACTTC CASSIMGTGAKNIQYF
few TRBJ2-7 TRBV12-3/TRBV12-4 TRBD2 TGTGCCAGCAGCGACCGGGTAGCGGGGAGCTCCTACGAGCAGTACTTC CASSDRVAGSSYEQYF
many TRBJ2-1 TRBV12-3/TRBV12-4 TRBD1 TGTGCCAGCACCTCACACGACAGGGTAAATGAGCAGTTCTTC CASTSHDRVNEQFF
NA TRBJ2-2 TRBV9 NA TGTGCCAGCAGCGTAGGTCCTACAATCACCGGGGAGCTGTTTTTT CASSVGPTITGELFF
few TRBJ2-5 TRBV7-2 TRBD2 TGTGCCAGCAGCTTATCTAGGTCGGGACTAGCGGGAGTGGTGGATGAGACCCAGTACTTC CASSLSRSGLAGVVDETQYF
NA TRBJ2-4 TRBV7-2 TRBD1 TGTGCCAGCAGCCCAACCGGGACAGCAAACATTCAGTACTTC CASSPTGTANIQYF
NA TRBJ2-7 TRBV20-1 TRBD1 TGCAGTGCTCAACCCGGGACAGGGACCACCTACGAGCAGTACTTC CSAQPGTGTTYEQYF
few TRBJ2-1 TRBV29-1 TRBD2 TGCAGCGTTTCGACTAGCGGGAGTTTGGGTGAGCAGTTCTTC CSVSTSGSLGEQFF
NA TRBJ2-1 TRBV4-2 TRBD2 TGTGCCAGCAGCCAAGATCAGGGACTAGCGGGGCGTAATGAGCAGTTCTTC CASSQDQGLAGRNEQFF
NA TRBJ2-1 TRBV27 TRBD2 TGTGCCAGCAGCCTATCCCGGTCGACTAGCTTTCAGTTCTTC CASSLSRSTSFQFF
many TRBJ2-3 TRBV20-1 TRBD2 TGCAGTGCTAGGCCCTGGACTAGCGGGAAGGTAGATACGCAGTATTTT CSARPWTSGKVDTQYF
NA TRBJ2-1 TRBV6-5 TRBD1 TGTGCCAGCAGTTCGTACAGGGGCGGCGAGCAGTTCTTC CASSSYRGGEQFF
many TRBJ2-5 TRBV20-1 TRBD2 TGCAGTGCTAGCGTCGGGGGGGCAGAGACCCAGTACTTC CSASVGGAETQYF
many TRBJ2-3 TRBV12-3/TRBV12-4 NA TGTGCCAGCAGTTTTGATCCGGGTTTGGCAGATACGCAGTATTTT CASSFDPGLADTQYF